This is a list of T cell receptor beta chains from one sample in a study of Ad26.COV2.S vaccination and SARS-CoV-2 variants. Only in-frame clones appear in the TCRdb table, and some are missing; sequencing was by immunoSEQ multiplex PCR. The sample has fewer than 150,000 clones, roughly 88% seen once. The sequences come from peripheral blood, collected after recovery from COVID-19. Source of these receptors: a human donor who had recovered from COVID-19. Each CDR3 is given with its conserved first and last residue. A D gene is named only where the DNA matches it firmly. The size entry is marked missing in some rows and otherwise reads once, few, many or a size class.

J gene,clone size,D gene,V gene,CDR3 DNA,CDR3 protein
TRBJ1-5,.,TRBD1,TRBV14,TGTGCCAGCAGCCAAGATCGCCTAAGCCCGGACAGGGTCCCCTTGGGCAATCAGCCCCAGCATTTT,CASSQDRLSPDRVPLGNQPQHF
TRBJ2-1,.,TRBD2,TRBV11-3,TGTGCCAGCAGCTTCTGGGGGGGTGGGAATGAGCAGTTCTTC,CASSFWGGGNEQFF
TRBJ1-3,.,.,TRBV9,TGTGCCAGCAGCCCTGGGGGGAACCCTGGAAACACCATATATTTT,CASSPGGNPGNTIYF
TRBJ2-2,.,TRBD2,TRBV9,TGTGCCAGCAGCGTAGGATTTGGCGGGGGTGCCACCGGGGAGCTGTTTTTT,CASSVGFGGGATGELFF
TRBJ1-1,.,.,TRBV6-5,TGTGCCAGCGTCCCCGAAGGGCTTGCCAGGGCTTTCTTT,CASVPEGLARAFF
TRBJ2-1,.,.,TRBV4-3,TGCGCCAGCAGCCAAGATCGGACGGGGAATGAGCAGTTCTTC,CASSQDRTGNEQFF
TRBJ1-1,.,.,TRBV15,TGTGCCACCAGATTTACAGAGAACACTGAAGCTTTCTTT,CATRFTENTEAFF
TRBJ1-2,.,.,TRBV19,TGTGCCAGTAGTATGACAGGATTAGTCTATGGCTACACCTTC,CASSMTGLVYGYTF
TRBJ2-7,.,TRBD2,TRBV11-2,TGTGCCAGCAGCTTACAAGTGATAGCGGGGAGGCACGAGCAGTACTTC,CASSLQVIAGRHEQYF
TRBJ2-2,.,.,TRBV5-1,TGCGCCAGCAGCATAACCGGGTCCCCGGACACCGGGGAGCTGTTTTTT,CASSITGSPDTGELFF
TRBJ2-2,.,TRBD1,TRBV7-2,TGTGCCAGCAGCTTGGGGGACAGCGGTGTCGCGGAGCTGTTTTTT,CASSLGDSGVAELFF
TRBJ1-2,few,TRBD1,TRBV29-1,TGCAGCGTCGTAAAGGGACAGGACGGGGCTGGCTACACCTTC,CSVVKGQDGAGYTF
TRBJ2-3,.,TRBD2,TRBV2,TGTGCCAGCAGCTTTAGCGGGGGGGCCAGAGATACGCAGTATTTT,CASSFSGGARDTQYF
TRBJ1-6,few,TRBD1,TRBV27,TGTGCCAGCAGTAATGGACAGGGGGGGAATTCACCCCTCCACTTT,CASSNGQGGNSPLHF
TRBJ2-7,.,.,TRBV6-7,TGTGCCAGCAGCCACGGGGCAGGGCGGGAGCAGTACTTC,CASSHGAGREQYF
TRBJ1-3,.,.,TRBV6-5,TGTGCCAGCAGTCCGGGAGAAAACACCATATATTTT,CASSPGENTIYF
TRBJ2-7,.,.,TRBV4-3,TGCGCCAGCAGCCTCAGAAGAGGGGGGACCTACGAGCAGTACTTC,CASSLRRGGTYEQYF
TRBJ1-6,.,TRBD1,TRBV6-5,TGTGCCAGCAGTCGGCGGACAGGAGATAATTCACCCCTCCACTTT,CASSRRTGDNSPLHF
TRBJ1-2,once,.,TRBV29-1,TGCAGCGTTGTCGGTACCACACAGGGACCCTTGAACTATGGCTACACCTTC,CSVVGTTQGPLNYGYTF
TRBJ2-7,.,TRBD2,TRBV13,TGTGCCAGCAGCCGCTCCCGGCTAGCGGGGGCCTTCTACGAGCAGTACTTC,CASSRSRLAGAFYEQYF
TRBJ1-6,.,TRBD1,TRBV6-5,TGTGCCAGCAGTTACCCCGACAGGGAAGGAAATTCACCCCTCCACTTT,CASSYPDREGNSPLHF
TRBJ2-1,.,TRBD2,TRBV4-1,TGCGCCAGCAGCCAACGGACTAGCGGGACCTCCTACAATGAGCAGTTCTTC,CASSQRTSGTSYNEQFF
TRBJ1-1,.,.,TRBV6-5,TGTGCCAGCAGTTACTTTATGGGCAGGGACGCTTTCTTT,CASSYFMGRDAFF
TRBJ2-1,few,.,TRBV4-2,TGTGCCAGCAGCCAAGTGGGCGGGGCCAACAATGAGCAGTTCTTC,CASSQVGGANNEQFF
TRBJ2-7,.,.,TRBV10-3,TGTGCCATCAGTGAGGGTGGCTACGAGCAGTACTTC,CAISEGGYEQYF
TRBJ2-3,.,TRBD2,TRBV5-1,TGCGCCAGCAGCGTAGACTTGAGCGGGGGGATTAATACGCAGTATTTT,CASSVDLSGGINTQYF
TRBJ2-3,.,.,TRBV2,TGTGCCAGCAGTCTACAGGGAACGGGCACAGATACGCAGTATTTT,CASSLQGTGTDTQYF
TRBJ1-5,.,TRBD1,TRBV7-9,TGTGCCAGCAGCTTAGCGGCAGGGGGTATCAATCAGCCCCAGCATTTT,CASSLAAGGINQPQHF
TRBJ2-5,.,TRBD2,TRBV4-3,TGCGCCAGCAGCCAACTACTCGATGGGGCGGGAGGAGAGACCCAGTACTTC,CASSQLLDGAGGETQYF
TRBJ2-1,.,TRBD1,TRBV7-9,TGTGCCAGCAGCGTTCGACAGGGGTCCTACAATGAGCAGTTCTTC,CASSVRQGSYNEQFF
TRBJ1-2,.,.,TRBV7-2,TGTGCCAGCAGCTTAGGTTCTCGGGCAGCCACTAACTATGGCTACACCTTC,CASSLGSRAATNYGYTF
TRBJ1-4,.,TRBD1,TRBV19,TGTGCCAGTAGCCGCAACAGGGGCGGGAATGAAAAACTGTTTTTT,CASSRNRGGNEKLFF
TRBJ2-7,.,TRBD1,TRBV2,TGTGCCAGCAGCGTAATGACAGGGGCCCACGAGCAGTACTTC,CASSVMTGAHEQYF
TRBJ2-5,.,.,TRBV6-1,TGTGCCAGCAGTGAACGGTTTGGGGCGAGAAAAGAGACCCAGTACTTC,CASSERFGARKETQYF
TRBJ1-6,.,.,TRBV27,TGTGCCAGCAGACTCGGGACATCTAGCTCCTATAATTCACCCCTCCACTTT,CASRLGTSSSYNSPLHF
TRBJ1-4,.,.,TRBV6-5,TGTGCCAGCAGACCGGGGACGGTGAATGAAAAACTGTTTTTT,CASRPGTVNEKLFF
TRBJ1-2,.,TRBD1,TRBV5-1,TGCGCCAGCAGCAATCGACAGGGGTATGGCTACACCTTC,CASSNRQGYGYTF
TRBJ2-7,.,.,TRBV27,TGTGCCAGCAGTTACCGGACCTCCTACGAGCAGTACTTC,CASSYRTSYEQYF
TRBJ2-1,.,TRBD1,TRBV18,TGTGCCAGCTCACCACCGGGACAGGGTTCCTACAATGAGCAGTTCTTC,CASSPPGQGSYNEQFF
TRBJ2-3,.,.,TRBV7-9,TGTGCCAGCAGCTTAGGCGGCGGCTCCCAGGGGGATACGCAGTATTTT,CASSLGGGSQGDTQYF
TRBJ1-4,.,.,TRBV6-5,TGTGCCAGCAGTTACACCGGGGGCCGAAAACTGTTTTTT,CASSYTGGRKLFF
TRBJ1-1,.,.,TRBV2,TGTGCCAGCAGCAGAGGACAGTACACTGAAGCTTTCTTT,CASSRGQYTEAFF
TRBJ1-1,.,.,TRBV10-2,TGCGCCAGCGGTACCGGGACCTACACTGAAGCTTTCTTT,CASGTGTYTEAFF
TRBJ2-7,.,TRBD2,TRBV2,TGTGCCAGCAGTGAATGGGCGGGGGGGACCTACGAGCAGTACTTC,CASSEWAGGTYEQYF
TRBJ2-7,.,.,TRBV10-3,TGTGCCATCAGTGAGGTGACAGCCTACGAGCAGTACTTC,CAISEVTAYEQYF
TRBJ1-2,.,.,TRBV25-1,TGTGCCAGCAGTGATCCTAACTATGGCTACACCTTC,CASSDPNYGYTF
TRBJ2-3,.,.,TRBV25-1,TGTGCCAGCAGTCCTCGGACATTTGGTACGCAGTATTTT,CASSPRTFGTQYF
TRBJ1-2,.,.,TRBV7-2,TGTGCCAGCAGCTTACCGGGAGGCCTCTATGGCTACACCTTC,CASSLPGGLYGYTF
TRBJ1-1,.,.,TRBV11-2,TGTGCCAGCACCGGTGAGGGCACTGAAGCTTTCTTT,CASTGEGTEAFF
TRBJ1-6,.,TRBD1,TRBV3-1/TRBV3-2,TGTGCCAGCAGCCAAGAAGGGACAGGGCGGTCACCCCTCCACTTT,CASSQEGTGRSPLHF
TRBJ2-1,.,TRBD2,TRBV29-1,TGCAGCGTTGAAGAACAGTTCAGATCCAGACTAGCGGGGTCGAGCTCCTACAATGAGCAGTTCTTC,CSVEEQFRSRLAGSSSYNEQFF
TRBJ2-7,.,.,TRBV29-1,TGCAGCGCCCTAGAGACTGGTAGCTCCTACGAGCAGTACTTC,CSALETGSSYEQYF
TRBJ1-1,.,TRBD1,TRBV6-5,TGTGCCAGCAGCCAAGACAGGGTTCTAATAGCTTTCTTT,CASSQDRVLIAFF
TRBJ2-3,.,.,TRBV4-3,TGCGCCAGCAGCCAAGAACGACTAGATACGCAGTATTTT,CASSQERLDTQYF
TRBJ1-2,.,.,TRBV28,TGTGCCAGCAGTTGGGGGACAAGGGATGGCTACACCTTC,CASSWGTRDGYTF
TRBJ1-2,.,TRBD1,TRBV5-4,TGTGCCAGCAGCTTGGAGGGACAGAGTAACCACTACACCTTC,CASSLEGQSNHYTF
TRBJ2-1,.,.,TRBV11-2,TGTGCCAGCAGGGGAGCCTTGAGCTCCTACAATGAGCAGTTCTTC,CASRGALSSYNEQFF
TRBJ1-2,.,.,TRBV18,TGTGCCAGCTCACCACCGGCACCCTCATACTATGGCTACACCTTC,CASSPPAPSYYGYTF
TRBJ1-5,.,.,TRBV29-1,TGCAGCGTCCGGGACGCCGCCAATCAGCCCCAGCATTTT,CSVRDAANQPQHF